One and the same sample provided the 25 T cell receptor beta chains below, sequenced in a study of control samples from healthy donors and cancer patients. Generated by immunoSEQ multiplex PCR, the TCRdb table keeps only in-frame clones and is missing some. The sample consists of about 98,000 clones, 79% of them appearing once. Source material: blood. Every receptor here comes from a woman aged 30 to 39 in good health.

The chain carries TRBV19 and TRBJ2-1; D may be TRBD1 or TRBD2 (6 bases each). CDR3 length equals 14 residues. Germline V gene lookup returns CDR1 LNHDA and CDR2 SQIVND (reference sequence). With 5 bases removed from V and 6 bases from J, the gap between germline ends came to 14 bases. Written as DNA, the CDR3 is TGTGCCAGTAGTGGGGGGCTGGCTTCCAATGAGCAGTTCTTC. Amino acid sequence: CASSGGLASNEQFF. The full variable domain, with the rest looked up from reference TRBV19 and TRBJ2-1, is DGGITQSPKYLFRKEGQNVTLSCEQNLNHDAMYWYRQDPGQGLRLIYYSQIVNDFQKGDIAEGYSVSREKKESFPLTVTSAQKNPTAFYLCASSGGLASNEQFFGPGTRLTVL.

This clone appeared once. The V and J genes are TRBV5-1 and TRBJ1-1; D is perhaps TRBD1 (5 bases). The CDR3 length is 15 residues. Germline CDR1 and CDR2: SGHRS and YFSETQ. V lost 2 bases to trimming and J lost 0 bases, with 11 bases between them. CDR3 region: CASSLQDKMNTEAFF. The CDR3, as DNA: TGCGCCAGCAGCTTACAGGACAAGATGAACACTGAAGCTTTCTTT.

The CDR3 sequence is CASSDNSPSPWYF. DNA for the CDR3: TGTGCCAGCAGTGACAATAGTCCTTCCCCTTGGTATTTT. V is TRBV2 and J is TRBJ2-3, with D hard to call. Germline V gene data show CDR1 as SNHLY and CDR2 as FYNNEI. This CDR3 is 13 amino acids long. Trimming pared 3 bases from V and 14 bases from J, leaving 18 bases between.

Comments on this clone: At one end, the junction sequence differs from germline, possibly due to a read error. The chain links TRBV13 to TRBJ2-3; D call uncertain. The CDR3 spans 13 residues. Looked up from germline, CDR1 is PRHDT and CDR2 is FYEKMQ (reference sequence). CDR3: CASSLATTDTQYF. The CDR3 DNA follows: TGTGCCAGCAGTTTAGCCACCACAGATACGCAGTATTTT. The full variable domain, completed using reference TRBV13 and TRBJ2-3, is AAGVIQSPRHLIKEKRETATLKCYPIPRHDTVYWYQQGPGQDPQFLISFYEKMQSDKGSIPDRFSAQQFSDYHSELNMSSLELGDSALYFCASSLATTDTQYFGPGTRLTVL.

This clone was seen more than once but under ten times. DNA of the CDR3: TGCGCCAGCAGCCTCTGGACTAGCTCCTACGAGCAGTACTTC. This sequence encodes CASSLWTSSYEQYF. The rearrangement joins TRBV4-3 to TRBJ2-7; 7 nucleotides agree with TRBD2. The V gene's germline CDR1 is LGHNA and CDR2 YSLEER. The CDR3 extends over 14 amino acids. Trimming cost V 4 bases and J 0 bases; bases outside gene matches: 3.

V and J are TRBV6-6 and TRBJ1-5, with 8 bases matching TRBD1. The CDR3 contains 15 residues. Germline V gene data show CDR1 as MNHNY and CDR2 as SVGAGI (reference sequence). Germline trimming cut 6 bases from V and 2 bases from J; bases unmatched to any gene: 6. The CDR3 region is CASSPTGDRNQPQHF. The CDR3 DNA reads as TGTGCCAGCAGCCCGACAGGGGATCGCAATCAGCCCCAGCATTTT.

The rearrangement joins TRBV3-1 (or the pseudogene TRBV3-2) to TRBJ1-5; a possible D gene is TRBD1 (5 bases). The CDR3 spans 14 residues. Looked up from germline, CDR1 is LGHDT and CDR2 is YNNKEL (reference sequence). The V end was cut by 4 bases, the J end by 0 bases, with 7 bases between. CDR3 sequence reads: CASSLGGSNQPQHF. CDR3 nucleotides: TGTGCCAGCAGCCTCGGGGGTAGCAATCAGCCCCAGCATTTT.

V usage is TRBV18 and J usage is TRBJ2-1, with 12 positions matching TRBD2. The CDR3 is 17 amino acids. The germline gives CDR1 KGHSH, CDR2 LQKENI. The junction had 6 bases not matched to a gene; V was cut back by 2 bases and J by 4 bases. CDR3: CASSPKGLAGLYNEQFF. As DNA, the CDR3 is TGTGCCAGCTCACCAAAGGGACTAGCGGGCCTTTACAATGAGCAGTTCTTC.

This clone was counted once. V and J are TRBV21-1 and TRBJ2-7; TRBD2 is the table's D call, not checked against the DNA. TRBV21-1 corresponds to a pseudogene. The CDR3 extends over 15 amino acids. CDR3 residues: CASSPSRDLISEQYF. The CDR3 bases are TGTGCCAGCAGCCCCTCCCGGGATCTGATATCCGAGCAGTACTTC.

This clone was counted between two and nine times. CDR3 loop: CASSLVGNYNEQFF. In nucleotides, the CDR3 is TGTGCCAGCAGCTTAGTCGGCAACTACAATGAGCAGTTCTTC. This rearrangement joins TRBV7-9 to TRBJ2-1, with D uncertain. The CDR3 spans 14 residues. From germline, CDR1 is SEHNR and CDR2 FQNEAQ (reference sequence). The V gene lost 1 base and the J gene lost 3 bases, with 7 bases spanning the gap.

The chain employs TRBV21-1 and TRBJ2-7; the D call TRBD2 from the table was never checked on the DNA. TRBV21-1 is marked as a pseudogene. The CDR3 covers 15 residues. As DNA, the CDR3 is TGTGCCAGCAGCCCGGGACTGGCGAGCTCCTACGAGCAGTACTTC. It codes for CASSPGLASSYEQYF.

The chain uses TRBV5-6 and TRBJ2-1; D gene unclear. Deletions cut 0 bases from V and 0 bases from J, with 16 bases between. This CDR3 is built from 18 residues. The germline V gene encodes CDR1 SGHDT and CDR2 YYEEEE. The CDR3 loop reads CASSLGELRRSSYNEQFF. The CDR3 DNA is TGTGCCAGCAGCTTGGGAGAATTGCGCCGAAGCTCCTACAATGAGCAGTTCTTC.

V is TRBV25-1 and J is TRBJ2-7; TRBD1 aligns across 12 bases. The length of the CDR3 is 17 residues. Trimming cost V 10 bases and J 1 base; bases outside gene matches: 14. Per the germline V gene, CDR1 is MGHDK and CDR2 is SYGVNS. Written as DNA, the CDR3 is TGTGCCACCTCGCGGGGGACAGGGGGCTTTTGGTCCTACGAGCAGTACTTC. This sequence encodes CATSRGTGGFWSYEQYF.

The rearrangement uses TRBV7-9 and TRBJ2-1; weak D call: TRBD1 (6 bases). The germline V gene encodes CDR1 SEHNR and CDR2 FQNEAQ (reference sequence). CDR3 size: 16 residues. The V end lost 5 bases, the J end lost 0 bases, and 14 bases lay between the germline ends. The DNA of the CDR3 is TGTGCCAGCAGCGAACAGGGACCGAGCTCCTACAATGAGCAGTTCTTC. Protein product: CASSEQGPSSYNEQFF.

This clone has just one count. In DNA, the CDR3 is TGCGCCAGCAGCGCCGGGGCAGATTCCAATGAGCAGTTCTTC. Protein product: CASSAGADSNEQFF. The rearrangement uses TRBV5-1 and TRBJ2-1, with D perhaps given as TRBD1 or TRBD2 (5 bases each). In germline, CDR1 is SGHRS, CDR2 YFSETQ. V lost 4 bases and J lost 6, with 14 bases in between. This CDR3 spans 14 amino acids.

The table lists this clone with a count of one. This chain connects TRBV29-1 to TRBJ1-2; no definite D call. This CDR3 has 13 residues. The V gene's germline CDR1 is SQVTM and CDR2 ANQGSEA. V lost 4 bases and J 4 bases, leaving 13 bases between the germline ends. For the CDR3, the DNA is TGCAGCGTTGTTCAGAAATCGGGCTATGGCTACACCTTC. Protein: CSVVQKSGYGYTF.

The rearrangement links TRBV11-3 to TRBJ2-1; tentatively, D is TRBD1 (5 bases). In germline, CDR1 is SGHNT, CDR2 YENEEA. V lost 3 bases, J lost 2 bases, and 11 bases lay in between. The CDR3 has 15 residues. CDR3 coding DNA: TGTGCCAGCAGCTTTGACCGCAGGGCCTACAATGAGCAGTTCTTC. Amino acid sequence: CASSFDRRAYNEQFF.

The gene calls are TRBV21-1 and TRBJ2-4. TRBV21-1 is a recognized pseudogene. The CDR3 consists of 17 residues. The CDR3 DNA reads as TGTGCCAGCAAAAAGGGTGGCGATGTTCGTGCCAAAAACATTCAGTACTTC. Residues: CASKKGGDVRAKNIQYF.

This clone came up once. The chain links TRBV19 to TRBJ1-1; 9 nucleotides align to TRBD1. Germline assignment: CDR1 LNHDA and CDR2 SQIVND (reference sequence). V lost 6 bases, J lost 6 bases, and 2 bases stayed unmatched. This CDR3 comprises 12 residues. The CDR3 DNA follows: TGTGCCAGTAGCCACAGGGGGCCTGAAGCTTTCTTT. It encodes CASSHRGPEAFF.

This clone was seen once. The gene calls are TRBV14 and TRBJ2-3; 12 positions match TRBD2. The CDR3 has 17 amino acids. V was clipped by 2 bases and J by 4 bases; unmatched bases: 7. Germline assignment: CDR1 SGHDN and CDR2 FVKESK. The CDR3 nucleotides are TGTGCCAGCAGCCAATTTAGGACTAGCGGGGAGGCAGATACGCAGTATTTT. Translating it yields CASSQFRTSGEADTQYF.

By proportion, this clone is medium-sized (0.01 to 0.1%). This chain links TRBV12-5 with TRBJ2-1; 8 bases fit TRBD1. The ends lost 5 bases at V and 2 bases at J; junction bases unmatched: 5. The CDR3 covers 15 residues. The germline CDR1 and CDR2 sequences are LGHNT and FRNRAP. CDR3 in DNA: TGTGCTAGTGGTCGACAGGGGCTCACCTACAATGAGCAGTTCTTC. As protein: CASGRQGLTYNEQFF.

The chain links TRBV4-3 to TRBJ2-7; maybe TRBD1 (5 bases). CDR3 length: 14 residues. Trimming left V 3 bases short and J 4 bases short, with 13 bases between. CDR1 and CDR2 (germline): LGHNA, YSLEER. This CDR3 is CASSQETVTYEQYF. CDR3 DNA sequence: TGCGCCAGCAGCCAGGAGACAGTGACTTACGAGCAGTACTTC.

The chain joins TRBV30 to TRBJ1-2, with D possibly TRBD1 on 5 matching bases. The CDR3 extends over 14 amino acids. Trimming left V 2 bases short and J 3 bases short, with 13 bases between. The germline CDR1 and CDR2 sequences are GTSNPN and SVGIG (reference sequence). The CDR3 nucleotides read TGTGCCTGGAGTTCCCAGGGACTGTACTATGGCTACACCTTC. This translates into CAWSSQGLYYGYTF.

This clone appeared once. V is TRBV18 and J is TRBJ2-3; D may be TRBD2 (7 bases). This CDR3 comprises 15 residues. The germline gives CDR1 KGHSH, CDR2 LQKENI. V lost 4 bases, J lost 0 bases, and 11 bases lay in between. CDR3 loop: CASSREGHSTDTQYF. In nucleotides, the CDR3 is TGTGCCAGCTCACGGGAGGGACATAGCACAGATACGCAGTATTTT.

The J gene is TRBJ2-1, the V gene TRBV7-4, with D perhaps being TRBD1 or TRBD2 (6 bases each). Germline loops: CDR1 SGHVT, CDR2 SQSDAQ. V lost 4 bases, J lost 7 bases, and 14 bases lay in between. The CDR3 is 14 amino acids. The CDR3 protein is CASSSLLGGNEQFF. The CDR3 DNA sequence: TGTGCCAGCAGCTCCCTCTTAGGGGGGAATGAGCAGTTCTTC.